Following are 7 T cell receptor beta chains from one sample sequenced in a study of OX40 agonist ivuxolimab in advanced cancers. The data were produced by immunoSEQ multiplex PCR, yet TCRdb's version contains in-frame clones alone and is incomplete. The data show 30,000 or so clones, about nine tenths seen once. The source was CD4+ or CD8+ T cells sorted from blood, collected in a trial of the OX40 agonist ivuxolimab. The receptors were gathered from an adult with an advanced solid tumor such as melanoma, head and neck, liver or kidney cancer.

This clone was seen a handful of times. In the same sample, other DNA sequences code for this CDR3. V and J are TRBV6-1 and TRBJ2-2; D might be TRBD2 (5 bases). The CDR3 covers 14 residues. V lost 0 bases to trimming and J lost 3 bases, with 5 bases between them. The germline gives CDR1 MNHNS, CDR2 SASEGT. CDR3 sequence (DNA): TGTGCCAGCAGTGAAGCGGGAGACACCGGGGAGCTGTTTTTT. Encoded protein: CASSEAGDTGELFF.

The CDR3 loop reads CASSGEDRGPGTEAFF. The DNA of the CDR3 is TGCGCCAGCAGTGGTGAGGACAGGGGGCCGGGCACTGAAGCTTTCTTT. The chain links TRBV10-2 to TRBJ1-1; 11 bases are a match to TRBD1. From germline, CDR1 is WSHSY and CDR2 SAAADI. The CDR3 has 16 residues. V was clipped by 4 bases and J by 4 bases; unmatched bases: 8.

The rearrangement joins TRBV2 to TRBJ2-3; 7 bases fit TRBD2. CDR1 is SNHLY, CDR2 FYNNEI, per germline. CDR3 length equals 15 residues. V lost 1 base, J lost 6 bases, and 7 bases stayed unmatched. CDR3 sequence: CASSEGWAGEDTQYF. CDR3 coding DNA: TGTGCCAGCAGTGAAGGATGGGCGGGAGAGGATACGCAGTATTTT.

The genes are TRBV4-3 and TRBJ1-2, with D possibly being TRBD1 (5 bases). The V gene's germline CDR1 is LGHNA and CDR2 YSLEER. The V end lost 1 base, the J end lost 6 bases, and 15 bases lay between the germline ends. This CDR3 is 15 amino acids long. The CDR3 bases are TGCGCCAGCAGCCAAGGCTTGGGGCAGAAGCATGGCTACACCTTC. Translating it yields CASSQGLGQKHGYTF.

The chain employs TRBV6-1 and TRBJ2-7, with 15 bases lining up with TRBD2. Germline loops: CDR1 MNHNS, CDR2 SASEGT. Trimming took 5 bases from V and 4 from J; bases not matched to a gene: 6. This CDR3 contains 16 residues. In nucleotides, the CDR3 is TGTGCCAGCAGTCAAGGACTAGCGGGAGGGAGGTACGAGCAGTACTTC. Translation: CASSQGLAGGRYEQYF.

This rearrangement joins TRBV27 to TRBJ2-7; possibly TRBD2 for D (6 bases). CDR3 size: 14 residues. Germline values: CDR1 MNHEY, CDR2 SMNVEV (reference sequence). Trimming stripped 1 base from V and 2 bases from J, with 9 bases between. The CDR3 DNA sequence: TGTGCCAGCAGTTTATTAGGCGGGACCTACGAGCAGTACTTC. Its protein is CASSLLGGTYEQYF.

The chain has TRBV5-6 and TRBJ2-2; no reliable D call. The CDR3 loop spans 12 amino acids. Germline V gives CDR1 SGHDT, CDR2 YYEEEE. Trimming stripped 2 bases from V and 6 bases from J, with 5 bases between. In DNA, the CDR3 is TGTGCCAGCAGCTTAGTAGCCGGGGAGCTGTTTTTT. Encoded protein: CASSLVAGELFF.